Following are 9 T cell receptor beta chains from one sample sequenced in a study of T cells after yellow fever vaccination. TCRdb called the 5' RACE reads again in MiXCR, with one record for every CDR3 protein. The repertoire holds some 390,000 distinct CDR3 sequences, with around 20% as singletons. The sequences come from PBMCs, collected before the yellow fever booster vaccination. The receptors come from a man between 18 and 35 years old who received the YFV17D yellow fever vaccine.

This clonotype was seen a few times. J is TRBJ1-4 and V is TRBV5-1; D not resolved. The germline V and J ends were trimmed by 2 bases and 4 bases, with 12 bases remaining between them. The CDR3 consists of 15 residues. The germline CDR1 and CDR2 sequences are SGHRS and YFSETQ. CDR3 sequence: CASSLKGSNNEKLFF. In nucleotides, the CDR3 is TGCGCCAGCAGCTTAAAGGGAAGTAATAATGAAAAACTGTTTTTT.

The sample holds a few counts of this clonotype. V usage is TRBV20-1 and J usage is TRBJ1-1; D perhaps matches TRBD1 (6 bases). The V gene lost 1 base and the J gene lost 0 bases, with 24 bases spanning the gap. The CDR3 length is 19 residues. CDR1 is DFQATT, CDR2 SNEGSKA, per germline (reference sequence). The CDR3: CSARAQFQSQPGVNTEAFF. The CDR3 DNA reads TGCAGTGCTAGAGCTCAATTCCAATCACAACCAGGGGTGAACACTGAAGCTTTCTTT.

In this sample, this clonotype turned up a few times. The rearrangement uses TRBV20-1 and TRBJ2-3; maybe TRBD1 (6 bases). Looked up from germline, CDR1 is DFQATT and CDR2 is SNEGSKA (reference sequence). V was cut by 0 bases and J by 8 bases, with 15 bases left in between. The CDR3 is 14 residues long. The CDR3: CSARDWGAQGTQYF. The CDR3 DNA reads as TGCAGTGCTAGAGATTGGGGAGCACAGGGTACGCAGTATTTT.

This chain links TRBV2 with TRBJ1-5; D ambiguous. The germline gives CDR1 SNHLY, CDR2 FYNNEI. With 6 bases removed from V and 1 base from J, the gap between germline ends came to 13 bases. The CDR3 is 15 amino acids. The CDR3 reads CASSEDGSSNQPQHF. In DNA form, the CDR3 reads TGTGCCAGCAGCGAGGACGGTTCCAGCAATCAGCCCCAGCATTTT.

Only a few counts were recorded for this clonotype. The chain has TRBV5-5 and TRBJ1-5, with D hard to call. Germline CDR1 SGHKS, CDR2 YYEKEE (reference sequence). The CDR3 is made up of 9 amino acids. V gave up 2 bases and J gave up 10 bases, with 1 base separating them. The CDR3 reads CASSFPQHF. For the CDR3, the DNA is TGTGCCAGCAGCTTCCCCCAGCATTTT.

This clonotype was recorded a few times. The chain couples TRBV12-3 or TRBV12-4 to TRBJ2-7, with TRBD1 matching 8 bases. V trimming: 6 bases; J trimming: 5 bases; junction bases outside the gene matches: 6. The CDR3 spans 13 residues. The CDR3 region has the DNA TGTGCCAGCAGAAGGACAGGGAAGGACGAGCAGTACTTC. This encodes CASRRTGKDEQYF.

The chain's CDR3 is CASSPYVAGAHNEQFF. The CDR3 region has the DNA TGTGCCAGCAGCCCCTATGTAGCGGGCGCCCACAATGAGCAGTTCTTC. The V call is TRBV11-2, the J call TRBJ2-1, with 7 bases matching TRBD2. From germline, CDR1 is SGHAT and CDR2 FQNNGV. The ends lost 5 bases at V and 5 bases at J; junction bases unmatched: 12. The CDR3 is 16 amino acids. The complete variable domain, with remaining parts taken from reference TRBV11-2 and TRBJ2-1, reads EAGVAQSPRYKIIEKRQSVAFWCNPISGHATLYWYQQILGQGPKLLIQFQNNGVVDDSQLPKDRFSAERLKGVDSTLKIQPAKLEDSAVYLCASSPYVAGAHNEQFFGPGTRLTVL.

CDR3 sequence reads: CAWSVTGANQPQHF. In DNA form, the CDR3 reads TGTGCCTGGAGTGTGACAGGGGCCAATCAGCCCCAGCATTTT. V usage is TRBV30 and J usage is TRBJ1-5; 8 bases align to TRBD1. The V segment lost 0 bases and the J segment 3 bases; nucleotides outside the gene matches: 1. The CDR3 is 14 residues long. Germline CDR1 is GTSNPN and CDR2 is SVGIG (reference sequence).

The rearrangement links TRBV7-9 to TRBJ2-7, with D tentatively TRBD1 or TRBD2 (6 bases each). The CDR3 loop spans 15 amino acids. V lost 5 bases to trimming and J lost 5 bases, with 19 bases between them. Germline V CDR1 and CDR2: SEHNR, FQNEAQ (reference sequence). The CDR3 protein is CASSPYNPGAHEQYV. CDR3 sequence (DNA): TGTGCCAGCAGCCCTTATAATCCGGGGGCGCACGAGCAGTACGTC.